This T cell receptor beta chain was profiled in a study of blood T cells in healthy people across ages. Study-level findings and limits: Because donor CMV status was unknown, expanded clonotype changes were possibly confounded.

Using a J-beta primer mix together with a sample-barcoded 5' primer, a second PCR was run for roughly 6 to 11 cycles. TCRdb independently ran MiXCR on the 5' RACE reads; one entry per CDR3 protein. The data show a few hundred thousand distinct CDR3 sequences, approximately 51% seen once. V was cut by 10 bases and J by 7 bases, with 16 bases left in between. Per germline, CDR1 MDHEN and CDR2 SYDVKM. This CDR3 contains 12 residues. In regard to this clonotype: Its specificity is not known.

The clonotype was recovered from a man aged 55 to 70 in good health. The sequenced sample was blood. This sequence joins TRBV28 and TRBJ2-5, with D maybe TRBD2 (6 bases). CDR3 bases: TGTGCCACCTCGGGGCGGGATTGGACCCAGTACTTC. It specifies CATSGRDWTQYF.